Reported below is one T cell receptor (beta chain). This sample was taken from a study of blood T cell repertoires in COVID-19. Assay used: immunoSEQ multiplex PCR; TCRdb lists only in-frame clones, some missing. Among roughly 150,000 clones listed, approximately 88% were seen once. Unmatched junction bases numbered 11, after V lost 4 bases and J lost 5 bases. Germline lookup yields CDR1 SGHKS and CDR2 YYEKEE (reference sequence). There are 15 residues in the CDR3. The clonotype originates from a man in his 70s who had been exposed to COVID-19. J is TRBJ2-7 and V is TRBV5-5; TRBD2 agrees at 8 bases. The material sequenced was PBMCs or T cells enriched from blood (not recorded which). The DNA for the CDR3 is TGTGCCAGCAGCCCGTCGGGGGGGCCGTTCCACGAGCAGTACTTC. Amino acid sequence: CASSPSGGPFHEQYF. The complete variable domain, with remaining parts taken from reference TRBV5-5 and TRBJ2-7, reads DAGVTQSPTHLIKTRGQQVTLRCSPISGHKSVSWYQQVLGQGPQFIFQYYEKEERGRGNFPDRFSARQFPNYSSELNVNALLLGDSALYLCASSPSGGPFHEQYFGPGTRLTVT.